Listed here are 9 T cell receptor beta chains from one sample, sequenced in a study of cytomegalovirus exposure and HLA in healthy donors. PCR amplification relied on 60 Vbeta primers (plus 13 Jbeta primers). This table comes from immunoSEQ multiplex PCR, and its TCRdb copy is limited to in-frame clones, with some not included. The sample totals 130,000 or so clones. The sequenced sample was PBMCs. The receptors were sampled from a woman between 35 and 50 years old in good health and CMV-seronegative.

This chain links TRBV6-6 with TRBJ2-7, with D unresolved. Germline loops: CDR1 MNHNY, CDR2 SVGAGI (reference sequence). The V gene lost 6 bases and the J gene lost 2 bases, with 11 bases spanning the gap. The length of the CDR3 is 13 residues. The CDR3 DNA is TGTGCCAGCAGCTTACGCGGTACCTACGAGCAGTACGTC. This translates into CASSLRGTYEQYV.

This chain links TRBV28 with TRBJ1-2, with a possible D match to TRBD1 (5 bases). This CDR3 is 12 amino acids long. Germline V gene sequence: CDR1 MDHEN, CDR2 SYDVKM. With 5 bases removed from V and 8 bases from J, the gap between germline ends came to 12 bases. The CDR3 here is CASSQQAGGYTF. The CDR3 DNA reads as TGTGCCAGCAGTCAGCAGGCAGGGGGCTACACCTTC.

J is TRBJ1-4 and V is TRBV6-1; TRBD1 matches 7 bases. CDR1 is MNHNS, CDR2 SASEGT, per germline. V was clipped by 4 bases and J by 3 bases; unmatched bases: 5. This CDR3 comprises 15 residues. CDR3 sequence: CASSGTGTANEKLFF. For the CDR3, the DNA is TGTGCCAGCAGTGGAACCGGGACAGCTAATGAAAAACTGTTTTTT.

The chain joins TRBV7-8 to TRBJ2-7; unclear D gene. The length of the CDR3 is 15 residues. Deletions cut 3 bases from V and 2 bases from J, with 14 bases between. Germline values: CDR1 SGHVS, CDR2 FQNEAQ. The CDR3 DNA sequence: TGTGCCAGCAGCTTGCGGCGGCCCGCGACCTACGAGCAGTACGTC. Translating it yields CASSLRRPATYEQYV.

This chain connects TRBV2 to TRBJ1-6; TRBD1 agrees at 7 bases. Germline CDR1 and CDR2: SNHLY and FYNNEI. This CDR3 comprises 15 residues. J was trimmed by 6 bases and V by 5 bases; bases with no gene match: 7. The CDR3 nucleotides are TGTGCCAGCAGTCAGGGACAGACAGTTAATTCACCCCTCCACTTT. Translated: CASSQGQTVNSPLHF.

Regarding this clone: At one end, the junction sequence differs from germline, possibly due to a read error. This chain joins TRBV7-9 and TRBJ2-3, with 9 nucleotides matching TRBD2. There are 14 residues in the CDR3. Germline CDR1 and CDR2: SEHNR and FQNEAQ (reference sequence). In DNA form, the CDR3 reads TGTACCAGCAGCCCCAGGACTAGCGACGATACGCAGTATTTT. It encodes CTSSPRTSDDTQYF.

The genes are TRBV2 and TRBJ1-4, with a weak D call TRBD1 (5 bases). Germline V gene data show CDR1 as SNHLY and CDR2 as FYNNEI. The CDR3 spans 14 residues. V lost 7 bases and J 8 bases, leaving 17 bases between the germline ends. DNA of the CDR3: TGTGCCAGCACCCTCCGGCAGGGTCGAGAAAAACTGTTTTTT. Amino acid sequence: CASTLRQGREKLFF.

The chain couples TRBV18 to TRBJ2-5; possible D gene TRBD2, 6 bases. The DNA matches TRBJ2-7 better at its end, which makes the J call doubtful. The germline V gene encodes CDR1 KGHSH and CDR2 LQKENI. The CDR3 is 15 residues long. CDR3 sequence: CASSDAGFSTYEQYF. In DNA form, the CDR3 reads TGTGCCAGCTCGGACGCGGGGTTTTCGACCTACGAGCAGTACTTC.

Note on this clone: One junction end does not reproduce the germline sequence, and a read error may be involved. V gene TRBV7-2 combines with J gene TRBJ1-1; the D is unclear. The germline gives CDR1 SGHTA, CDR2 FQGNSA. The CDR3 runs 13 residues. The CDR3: CASKGQQNTETFF. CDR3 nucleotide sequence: TGTGCCAGCAAAGGCCAACAGAACACTGAAACTTTCTTT.